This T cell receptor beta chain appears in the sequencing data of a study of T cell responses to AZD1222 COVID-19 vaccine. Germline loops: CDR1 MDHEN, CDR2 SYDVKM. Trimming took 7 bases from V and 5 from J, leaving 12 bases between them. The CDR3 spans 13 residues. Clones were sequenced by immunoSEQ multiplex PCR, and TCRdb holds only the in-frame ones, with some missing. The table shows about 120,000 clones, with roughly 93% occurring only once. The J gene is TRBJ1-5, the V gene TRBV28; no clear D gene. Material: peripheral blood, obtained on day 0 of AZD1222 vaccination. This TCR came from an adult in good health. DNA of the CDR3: TGTGCCAGCACCCCCGCCCGGTATCAGCCCCAGCATTTT. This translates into CASTPARYQPQHF.